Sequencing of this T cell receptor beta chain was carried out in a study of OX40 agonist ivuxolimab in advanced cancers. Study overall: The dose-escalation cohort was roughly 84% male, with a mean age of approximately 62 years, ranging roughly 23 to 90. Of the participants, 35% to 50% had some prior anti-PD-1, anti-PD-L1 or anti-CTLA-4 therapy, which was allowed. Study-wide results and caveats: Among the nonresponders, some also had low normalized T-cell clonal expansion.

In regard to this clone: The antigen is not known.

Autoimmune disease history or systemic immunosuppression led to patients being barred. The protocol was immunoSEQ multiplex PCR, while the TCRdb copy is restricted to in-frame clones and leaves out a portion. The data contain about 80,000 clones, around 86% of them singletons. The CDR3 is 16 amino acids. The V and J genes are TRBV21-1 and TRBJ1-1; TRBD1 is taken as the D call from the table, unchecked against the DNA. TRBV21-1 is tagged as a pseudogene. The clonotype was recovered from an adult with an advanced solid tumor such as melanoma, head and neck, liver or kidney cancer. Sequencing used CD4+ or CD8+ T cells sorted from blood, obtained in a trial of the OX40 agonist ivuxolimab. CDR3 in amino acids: CASSKDRGTKYTEAFF. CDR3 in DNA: TGTGCCAGCAGCAAGGACAGGGGGACGAAGTACACTGAAGCTTTCTTT.